This T cell receptor (beta chain) was found in a study of technical replicates of blood from a handful of donors. Here immunoSEQ multiplex PCR was the method, and the copy in TCRdb shows in-frame clones only, minus some. The data hold roughly 93,000 clones, with about 94% observed a single time. The CDR3 totals 14 residues. The germline V gene encodes CDR1 SGHDT and CDR2 YYEEEE. V was trimmed by 4 bases and J by 4 bases, leaving 12 bases between them. The origin of this receptor is a human donor in good health. The rearrangement links TRBV5-6 to TRBJ1-5, with a possible D match to TRBD1 (6 bases). What was sequenced was T cells isolated from PBMCs. The DNA of the CDR3 is TGTGCCAGCAGCGGGTGGACAGCTAATCAGCCCCAGCATTTT. This gives the protein CASSGWTANQPQHF.